Following are 22 T cell receptor beta chains from one sample sequenced in a study of response to subunit inactivated influenza vaccine. From the RT-PCR reads, TCRdb called clonotypes with MiXCR, one entry per CDR3 protein. The table lists around 760,000 distinct CDR3 sequences, around 14% of them singletons. Sample: PBMCs from blood, taken 14 days before vaccination. These receptors were obtained from a man over 45 who received an inactivated influenza vaccine.

The V call is TRBV5-5, the J call TRBJ2-4; no firm D call. Germline CDR1 SGHKS, CDR2 YYEKEE (reference sequence). CDR3 length: 16 amino acids. Trimming took off 1 base at V and 0 bases at J, with 11 bases between the two ends. CDR3 protein: CASSLLWAQAKNIQYF. CDR3 coding DNA: TGTGCCAGCAGCTTGTTGTGGGCGCAAGCCAAAAACATTCAGTACTTC.

The table lists this clonotype with a few counts. The chain has TRBV4-2 and TRBJ1-1; D gene unclear. Trimming removed 4 bases at V and 5 bases at J, with 14 bases between. This CDR3 has 14 amino acids. The V gene's germline CDR1 is LGHNA and CDR2 YNFKEQ. The CDR3 DNA is TGTGCCAGCAGCCCACTTCATCGGGAGACTGAAGCTTTCTTT. It is translated as CASSPLHRETEAFF.

This clonotype came up a few times. This sequence joins TRBV11-2 and TRBJ2-2; the D gene could be TRBD1 or TRBD2 (5 bases each). CDR1 is SGHAT, CDR2 FQNNGV, per germline. The CDR3 consists of 14 residues. Trimming shortened V by 5 bases and J by 5 bases, and 12 bases separated the two germline ends. The CDR3 protein is CASSDSGSTGELFF. The CDR3 region has the DNA TGTGCCAGCAGCGACTCAGGGAGTACCGGGGAGCTGTTTTTT.

The V and J genes are TRBV20-1 and TRBJ2-1, with a possible D match to TRBD2 (5 bases). V was clipped by 0 bases and J by 7 bases, with 19 bases between them. The CDR3 covers 16 residues. The germline gives CDR1 DFQATT, CDR2 SNEGSKA (reference sequence). DNA for the CDR3: TGCAGTGCTAGAGATTCGGCCGGCCCGTCGGGGAATGAGCAGTTCTTC. Translating gives CSARDSAGPSGNEQFF.

The chain employs TRBV12-3 or TRBV12-4 and TRBJ2-1; 7 positions agree with TRBD1. The CDR3 is 15 amino acids. V gave up 5 bases and J gave up 4 bases; unmatched junction bases: 8. The CDR3 nucleotides are TGTGCCAGCAGTGACTGGGACAGCTTTTACAATGAGCAGTTCTTC. Protein: CASSDWDSFYNEQFF.

The sample holds a few counts of this clonotype. This chain connects TRBV7-9 to TRBJ2-5, with D possibly being TRBD1 or TRBD2 (6 bases each). From germline, CDR1 is SEHNR and CDR2 FQNEAQ (reference sequence). There are 14 residues in the CDR3. V lost 5 bases and J 7 bases, leaving 17 bases between the germline ends. The CDR3 DNA follows: TGTGCCAGCAGCCGAAGGGGGGCCCCGGGGACCCAGTACTTC. Translating it yields CASSRRGAPGTQYF.

This clonotype appeared many times. The CDR3 nucleotides are TGTGCCAGCACTGGAGGACTAGTGGGGACCCAGTACTTC. This translates into CASTGGLVGTQYF. The chain carries TRBV5-6 and TRBJ2-5; 7 nucleotides line up with TRBD2. CDR3 length: 13 amino acids. The junction had 9 bases not matched to a gene; V was cut back by 6 bases and J by 7 bases. The V gene's germline CDR1 is SGHDT and CDR2 YYEEEE.

This clonotype was picked up a small number of times. In nucleotides, the CDR3 is TGTGCCAGCAGCTTAGTGCCGGGTTCCCCCGGGGAGCTGTTTTTT. The encoded protein is CASSLVPGSPGELFF. The rearrangement uses TRBV7-8 and TRBJ2-2; no definite D call. Germline V gene lookup returns CDR1 SGHVS and CDR2 FQNEAQ. V was clipped by 1 base and J by 6 bases, with 12 bases between them. CDR3 length: 15 residues.

This clonotype was detected only a few times. The chain uses TRBV11-2 and TRBJ2-1, with D possibly TRBD1 on 5 matching bases. The CDR3 is 16 residues long. Germline loops: CDR1 SGHAT, CDR2 FQNNGV. The ends were cut back, 1 base at V and 1 base at J, with 11 bases in the middle. The CDR3 here is CASSLALQESYNEQFF. The CDR3 nucleotides read TGTGCCAGCAGCTTAGCCCTACAGGAGTCCTACAATGAGCAGTTCTTC.

The J gene is TRBJ2-3, the V gene TRBV12-3 or TRBV12-4; D uncertain. Trimming stripped 7 bases from V and 1 base from J, with 9 bases between. CDR3 length: 13 residues. The CDR3: CASNRKRTDTQYF. CDR3 in DNA: TGTGCCAGCAACAGAAAACGCACAGATACGCAGTATTTT.

CDR3 sequence: CASSSARDGDTQYF. CDR3 nucleotides: TGTGCCAGCAGTTCGGCCAGGGATGGAGATACGCAGTATTTT. This sequence joins TRBV6-2 or TRBV6-3 and TRBJ2-3; tentative D call: TRBD1 (5 bases). Looked up from germline, CDR1 is MNHEY and CDR2 is SVGEGT. This CDR3 has 14 amino acids. Trimming took off 4 bases at V and 5 bases at J, with 13 bases between the two ends.

This chain links TRBV12-3 or TRBV12-4 with TRBJ2-3; D may match TRBD1 or TRBD2 (6 bases each). The CDR3 extends over 14 amino acids. Trimming pared 3 bases from V and 9 bases from J, leaving 16 bases between. The CDR3 here is CASSFAGGGGTQYF. For the CDR3, the DNA is TGTGCCAGCAGTTTCGCCGGGGGCGGAGGAACGCAGTATTTT.

This clonotype was found a few times. V usage is TRBV12-3 or TRBV12-4 and J usage is TRBJ2-1, with D perhaps matching TRBD1 (6 bases). This CDR3 comprises 15 residues. Trimming left V 3 bases short and J 5 bases short, with 14 bases between. The CDR3 DNA follows: TGTGCCAGCAGTTTCCACAGGGCCCGTAACAATGAGCAGTTCTTC. It is translated as CASSFHRARNNEQFF.

This clonotype was found once. J is TRBJ2-1 and V is TRBV7-3, with D possibly TRBD2 on 5 matching bases. CDR3 length: 15 amino acids. Germline V gene sequence: CDR1 SGHTA, CDR2 FQGTGA. The V end was cut by 5 bases, the J end by 8 bases, with 19 bases between. The CDR3 DNA is TGTGCCAGCAGCCCCTCCCCGGGAAGCATCCATGAGCAGTTCTTC. Encoded protein: CASSPSPGSIHEQFF. Filled out from reference TRBV7-3 and TRBJ2-1, the complete variable domain reads GAGVSQTPSNKVTEKGKYVELRCDPISGHTALYWYRQSLGQGPEFLIYFQGTGAADDSGLPNDRFFAVRPEGSVSTLKIQRTERGDSAVYLCASSPSPGSIHEQFFGPGTRLTVL.

The chain carries TRBV28 and TRBJ2-5; 10 bases are shared with TRBD1. CDR3 length: 15 residues. The junction had 5 bases not matched to a gene; V was cut back by 2 bases and J by 5 bases. Germline CDR1 reads MDHEN; CDR2 reads SYDVKM. The CDR3 coding sequence is TGTGCCAGCAGTTTAGTGACAGGGGGCTGGGAGACCCAGTACTTC. Amino acid sequence: CASSLVTGGWETQYF.

This clonotype was seen at least ten times. This chain links TRBV12-3 or TRBV12-4 with TRBJ2-7, with D possibly being TRBD2 (6 bases). The CDR3 loop spans 14 amino acids. Between the trimmed V and J ends, which lost 5 bases and 0 bases, there was a span of 11 bases. CDR3 DNA sequence: TGTGCCAGCAGTCGAATGGGGGGCTCCTACGAGCAGTACTTC. Amino acid sequence: CASSRMGGSYEQYF.

The chain links TRBV29-1 to TRBJ2-2, with D perhaps matching TRBD1 (5 bases). Germline CDR1 and CDR2: SQVTM and ANQGSEA. This CDR3 spans 14 amino acids. Trimming pared 3 bases from V and 4 bases from J, leaving 12 bases between. The CDR3 protein is CSVDIGQVTGELFF. The CDR3 nucleotides read TGCAGCGTTGATATAGGACAAGTCACCGGGGAGCTGTTTTTT.

V is TRBV18 and J is TRBJ1-2; D gene unclear. Per the germline V gene, CDR1 is KGHSH and CDR2 is LQKENI. The CDR3 spans 17 residues. V was clipped by 3 bases and J by 3 bases, with 20 bases between them. The CDR3 region is CASSPAQFLQEDYGYTF. Here the CDR3 DNA reads TGTGCCAGCTCACCCGCGCAATTCCTGCAGGAAGACTATGGCTACACCTTC.

This clonotype was seen at least ten times. The rearrangement uses TRBV27 and TRBJ2-3; 14 nucleotides align to TRBD2. The CDR3 runs to 14 residues. The germline gives CDR1 MNHEY, CDR2 SMNVEV (reference sequence). V shed 6 bases and J 8 bases; nucleotides not matched to a gene: 4. CDR3 sequence (DNA): TGTGCCAGCAGCTCGGGACTAGCGGGAGTTACGCAGTATTTT. Translating gives CASSSGLAGVTQYF.

The rearrangement joins TRBV28 to TRBJ2-2; 9 nucleotides agree with TRBD2. The CDR3 spans 20 residues. V gave up 10 bases and J gave up 3 bases; unmatched junction bases: 24. In germline, CDR1 is MDHEN, CDR2 SYDVKM. CDR3 loop: CATEPPWREGSIKYTGELFF. The DNA of the CDR3 is TGTGCCACCGAACCGCCCTGGCGGGAGGGATCTATTAAGTACACCGGGGAGCTGTTTTTT.

This clonotype was seen a handful of times. This chain links TRBV18 with TRBJ2-7; TRBD1 is a possible D gene (6 bases). V was clipped by 3 bases and J by 0 bases, with 21 bases between them. This CDR3 comprises 18 residues. The germline CDR1 and CDR2 sequences are KGHSH and LQKENI. The CDR3 nucleotides are TGTGCCAGCTCACCCCTCTTCGGCCAGGGGCTGTCCTCCTACGAGCAGTACTTC. Translated: CASSPLFGQGLSSYEQYF.

The chain has TRBV9 and TRBJ1-3, with D unresolved. Trimming took off 0 bases at V and 4 bases at J, with 11 bases between the two ends. Germline loops: CDR1 SGDLS, CDR2 YYNGEE. The CDR3 loop spans 15 amino acids. The CDR3 protein is CASSVVPTQGNTIYF. CDR3 bases: TGTGCCAGCAGCGTAGTACCGACTCAAGGAAACACCATATATTTT. Looking up the rest from reference TRBV9 and TRBJ1-3 gives the full variable domain: DSGVTQTPKHLITATGQRVTLRCSPRSGDLSVYWYQQSLDQGLQFLIQYYNGEERAKGNILERFSAQQFPDLHSELNLSSLELGDSALYFCASSVVPTQGNTIYFGEGSWLTVV.